These 17 T cell receptor beta chains were all obtained from the same sample, sequenced in a study of blood T cell repertoires in COVID-19. The table came from immunoSEQ multiplex PCR; TCRdb's copy has only in-frame clones and leaves some out. The table lists around 320,000 clones, over 85% of them singletons, with over 8.5% in the top ten. The source material was peripheral blood. The receptors were gathered from a woman under 40 with COVID-19, enrolled during active disease.

The chain combines TRBV4-2 with TRBJ2-3; 8 nucleotides match TRBD2. V gave up 10 bases and J gave up 4 bases; unmatched junction bases: 10. This CDR3 has 14 amino acids. The germline V gene encodes CDR1 LGHNA and CDR2 YNFKEQ. Here the CDR3 reads CATSLGGASDTQYF. In DNA, the CDR3 is TGTGCCACCAGTCTCGGGGGGGCGTCAGATACGCAGTATTTT.

The chain is built from TRBV19 and TRBJ2-3; TRBD1 matches at 8 bases. Germline values: CDR1 LNHDA, CDR2 SQIVND (reference sequence). V lost 6 bases to trimming and J lost 0 bases; unmatched junction nucleotides: 5. The CDR3 has 15 residues. CDR3 region: CASRRTGTSTDTQYF. In DNA, the CDR3 is TGTGCCAGTAGGAGGACAGGGACCAGCACAGATACGCAGTATTTT.

This chain's CDR3 is CASSRYEATGGYTF. The CDR3 region has the DNA TGTGCCAGCAGTCGGTACGAGGCTACGGGAGGCTACACCTTC. The chain combines TRBV6-6 with TRBJ1-2; D not certain. This CDR3 is built from 14 residues. Germline-derived CDR1 and CDR2 are MNHNY and SVGAGI (reference sequence). The V end was cut by 5 bases, the J end by 8 bases, with 18 bases between.

The rearrangement joins TRBV4-1 to TRBJ1-5; D not resolved. Germline V gives CDR1 MGHRA, CDR2 YSYEKL. The CDR3 is 14 residues long. The V end lost 0 bases, the J end lost 6 bases, and 9 bases lay between the germline ends. The CDR3: CASSQEKSFQPQHF. CDR3 nucleotides: TGCGCCAGCAGCCAAGAGAAGAGTTTTCAGCCCCAGCATTTT.

The rearrangement links TRBV7-8 to TRBJ2-1; D may be TRBD1 (5 bases). The CDR3 runs 19 residues. In germline, CDR1 is SGHVS, CDR2 FQNEAQ. Trimming took 3 bases from V and 0 from J, leaving 21 bases between them. The CDR3 DNA reads as TGTGCCAGCAGCTTTCGGGCAGGGTTTCACCGAAGCTCCTACAATGAGCAGTTCTTC. Amino acids: CASSFRAGFHRSSYNEQFF.

This clone was counted once. The chain combines TRBV15 with TRBJ2-5; D may be TRBD2 (5 bases). The germline V gene has CDR1 LNHNV and CDR2 YYDKDF (reference sequence). Trimming removed 5 bases from V and 2 bases from J, with 12 bases in between. The CDR3 covers 14 residues. The CDR3 nucleotides read TGTGCCACCAGCTCTGGACTTACTCAAGAGACCCAGTACTTC. It codes for CATSSGLTQETQYF.

The chain joins TRBV18 to TRBJ1-1; D is possibly TRBD1 (6 bases). CDR1 KGHSH and CDR2 LQKENI come from the germline V gene. V was pared by 1 base and J by 5 bases, with 11 bases between. The CDR3 spans 14 residues. The chain's CDR3 is CASSPRRGMTEAFF. Here the CDR3 DNA reads TGTGCCAGCTCACCACGCAGGGGAATGACTGAAGCTTTCTTT.

This chain connects TRBV12-3 or TRBV12-4 to TRBJ1-1, with D perhaps TRBD1 (5 bases). Trimming removed 7 bases at V and 8 bases at J, with 14 bases between. CDR3 length equals 12 residues. In DNA, the CDR3 is TGTGCCAGCATCGACAGTCTGGCCGAAGCTTTCTTT. It specifies CASIDSLAEAFF.

V gene TRBV7-9 combines with J gene TRBJ1-2; a possible D gene is TRBD1 (5 bases). The germline V and J ends were trimmed by 2 bases and 7 bases, with 17 bases remaining between them. The CDR3 totals 15 residues. Per germline, CDR1 SEHNR and CDR2 FQNEAQ (reference sequence). The CDR3: CASSLTDTQLSGYTF. CDR3 DNA sequence: TGTGCCAGCAGCTTAACGGACACCCAGTTGAGTGGCTACACCTTC. Supplemented by reference TRBV7-9 and TRBJ1-2, the full variable domain reads DTGVSQNPRHKITKRGQNVTFRCDPISEHNRLYWYRQTLGQGPEFLTYFQNEAQLEKSRLLSDRFSAERPKGSFSTLEIQRTEQGDSAMYLCASSLTDTQLSGYTFGSGTRLTVV.

This clone was counted a few times. This chain uses TRBV5-4 with TRBJ2-1, with 10 bases lining up with TRBD1. CDR1 and CDR2 (germline): SGHNT, YYREEE (reference sequence). V lost 7 bases and J lost 2; bases outside the gene matches: 6. CDR3 length: 15 residues. The CDR3 loop is CASGAGTGAYNEQFF. The CDR3 DNA follows: TGTGCCAGCGGAGCCGGGACAGGGGCCTACAATGAGCAGTTCTTC. The whole variable domain, remainder taken from reference TRBV5-4 and TRBJ2-1, is ETGVTQSPTHLIKTRGQQVTLRCSSQSGHNTVSWYQQALGQGPQFIFQYYREEENGRGNFPPRFSGLQFPNYSSELNVNALELDDSALYLCASGAGTGAYNEQFFGPGTRLTVL.

The chain recombines TRBV14 with TRBJ2-7; 7 nucleotides line up with TRBD2. Trimming removed 5 bases from V and 9 bases from J; junction bases left unmatched: 4. Germline V gene lookup returns CDR1 SGHDN and CDR2 FVKESK. This CDR3 has 11 residues. The CDR3 nucleotides are TGTGCCAGCAGCGGGGGGGGTTGGCAGTACTTC. This sequence encodes CASSGGGWQYF.

The CDR3 coding sequence is TGTGCCAGCAGCTTCACGACTAGCCCTAACACCGGGGAGCTGTTTTTT. This sequence encodes CASSFTTSPNTGELFF. This rearrangement joins TRBV7-9 to TRBJ2-2, with 7 bases that match TRBD2. Germline CDR1 reads SEHNR; CDR2 reads FQNEAQ (reference sequence). The J segment lost 2 bases and the V segment lost 3 bases, leaving 6 bases of the junction unmatched. CDR3 size: 16 residues.

V and J are TRBV15 and TRBJ1-4; 8 bases fit TRBD1. The V gene's germline CDR1 is LNHNV and CDR2 YYDKDF (reference sequence). V dropped 5 bases and J dropped 7; count of bases not matched to a gene: 9. This CDR3 region has 15 residues. In DNA form, the CDR3 reads TGTGCCACCAGCGGACGACAGGGGAGGCGTGAAAAACTGTTTTTT. This sequence encodes CATSGRQGRREKLFF. Complete variable domain (other parts from reference TRBV15 and TRBJ1-4): DAMVIQNPRYQVTQFGKPVTLSCSQTLNHNVMYWYQQKSSQAPKLLFHYYDKDFNNEADTPDNFQSRRPNTSFCFLDIRSPGLGDTAMYLCATSGRQGRREKLFFGSGTQLSVL.

The CDR3, as DNA: TGTGCCAGTAGTACCTCAGGGAGGGTCAATCAGCCCCAGCATTTT. Translated, it gives CASSTSGRVNQPQHF. The rearrangement links TRBV19 to TRBJ1-5; D is perhaps TRBD1 (5 bases). Germline lookup yields CDR1 LNHDA and CDR2 SQIVND (reference sequence). V was shortened by 4 bases and J by 3 bases, with 13 bases between the two germline ends. The CDR3 runs to 15 residues.

V gene TRBV28 combines with J gene TRBJ1-4; 7 positions agree with TRBD1. The trim removed 6 bases at V and 5 bases at J, leaving 0 bases unmatched. Germline V CDR1 and CDR2: MDHEN, SYDVKM. The length of the CDR3 is 12 residues. CDR3 bases: TGTGCCAGCAGGACAGGGAATGAAAAACTGTTTTTT. Amino acids: CASRTGNEKLFF. Full variable domain (rest looked up from reference TRBV28 and TRBJ1-4): DVKVTQSSRYLVKRTGEKVFLECVQDMDHENMFWYRQDPGLGLRLIYFSYDVKMKEKGDIPEGYSVSREKKERFSLILESASTNQTSMYLCASRTGNEKLFFGSGTQLSVL.

This rearrangement joins TRBV14 to TRBJ2-5; 8 bases are a match to TRBD2. Germline V lookup: CDR1 SGHDN, CDR2 FVKESK. The CDR3 has 14 amino acids. J gave up 4 bases and V 1 base, and 2 bases lay outside the gene matches. CDR3 protein: CASSQAGGRETQYF. The CDR3 DNA follows: TGTGCCAGCAGCCAAGCGGGGGGGCGAGAGACCCAGTACTTC.

The chain has TRBV3-1 (or the pseudogene TRBV3-2) and TRBJ1-3, with D unclear. The length of the CDR3 is 13 residues. V was clipped by 4 bases and J by 2 bases, with 6 bases between them. Germline lookup yields CDR1 LGHDT and CDR2 YNNKEL (reference sequence). CDR3: CASSPPPGNTIYF. CDR3 sequence (DNA): TGTGCCAGCAGCCCTCCCCCTGGAAACACCATATATTTT.